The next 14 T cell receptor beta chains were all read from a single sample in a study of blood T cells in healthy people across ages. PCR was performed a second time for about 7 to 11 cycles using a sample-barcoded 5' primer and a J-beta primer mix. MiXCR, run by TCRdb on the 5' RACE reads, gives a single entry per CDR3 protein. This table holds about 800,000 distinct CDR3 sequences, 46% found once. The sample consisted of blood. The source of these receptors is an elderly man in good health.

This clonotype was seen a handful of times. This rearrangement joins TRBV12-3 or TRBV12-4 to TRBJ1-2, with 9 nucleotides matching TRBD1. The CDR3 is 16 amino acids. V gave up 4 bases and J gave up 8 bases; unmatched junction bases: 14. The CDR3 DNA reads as TGTGCCAGCAGTTCGGGACAGGGAGGGGCGTTCGGCGGCTACACCTTC. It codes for CASSSGQGGAFGGYTF.

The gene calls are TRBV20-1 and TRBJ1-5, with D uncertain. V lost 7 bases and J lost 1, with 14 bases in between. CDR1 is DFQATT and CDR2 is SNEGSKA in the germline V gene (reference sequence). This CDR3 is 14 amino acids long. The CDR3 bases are TGCAGTGTCTCAACACCAGGAAGCAATCAGCCCCAGCATTTT. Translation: CSVSTPGSNQPQHF.

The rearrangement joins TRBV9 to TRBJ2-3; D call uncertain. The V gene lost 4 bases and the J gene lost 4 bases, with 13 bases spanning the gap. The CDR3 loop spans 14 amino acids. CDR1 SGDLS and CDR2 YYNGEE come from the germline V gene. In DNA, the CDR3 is TGTGCCAGCAGCACCCTTCGGTCAGCAGATACGCAGTATTTT. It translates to CASSTLRSADTQYF. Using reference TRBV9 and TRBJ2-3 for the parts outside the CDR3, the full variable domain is DSGVTQTPKHLITATGQRVTLRCSPRSGDLSVYWYQQSLDQGLQFLIQYYNGEERAKGNILERFSAQQFPDLHSELNLSSLELGDSALYFCASSTLRSADTQYFGPGTRLTVL.

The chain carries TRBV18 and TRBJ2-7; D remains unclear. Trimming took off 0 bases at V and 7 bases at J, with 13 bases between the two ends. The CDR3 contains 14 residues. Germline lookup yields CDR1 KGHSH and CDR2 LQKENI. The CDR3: CASSPPRQSGEQYF. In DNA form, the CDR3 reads TGTGCCAGCTCACCACCGCGGCAGTCTGGTGAGCAGTACTTC.

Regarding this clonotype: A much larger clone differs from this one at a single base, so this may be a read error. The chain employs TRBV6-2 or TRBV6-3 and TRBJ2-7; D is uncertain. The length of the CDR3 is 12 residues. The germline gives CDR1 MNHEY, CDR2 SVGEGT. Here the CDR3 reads CTSSYVPYEQYF. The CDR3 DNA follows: TGTACCAGCAGTTACGTCCCCTACGAGCAGTACTTC.

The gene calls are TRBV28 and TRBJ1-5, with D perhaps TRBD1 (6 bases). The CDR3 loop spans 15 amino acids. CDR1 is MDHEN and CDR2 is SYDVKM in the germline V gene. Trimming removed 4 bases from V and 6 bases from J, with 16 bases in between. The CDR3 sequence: CASSSPSPRGQPQHF. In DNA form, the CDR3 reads TGTGCCAGCAGTTCCCCCTCCCCCAGGGGTCAGCCCCAGCATTTT.

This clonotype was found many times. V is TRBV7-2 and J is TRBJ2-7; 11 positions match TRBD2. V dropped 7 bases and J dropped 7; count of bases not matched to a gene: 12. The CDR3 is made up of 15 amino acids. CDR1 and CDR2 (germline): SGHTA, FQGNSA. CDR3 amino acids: CASTPTTSGRGEQYF. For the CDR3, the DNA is TGTGCCAGCACTCCCACTACTAGCGGGAGAGGGGAGCAGTACTTC.

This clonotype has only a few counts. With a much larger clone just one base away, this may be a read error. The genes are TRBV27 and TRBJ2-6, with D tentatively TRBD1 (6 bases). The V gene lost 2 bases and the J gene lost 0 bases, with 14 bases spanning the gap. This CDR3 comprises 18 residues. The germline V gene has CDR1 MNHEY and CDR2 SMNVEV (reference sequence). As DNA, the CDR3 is TGTGCCAGCAGTTTAATGGGGGCCGATGACTCTGGGGCCAACGTCCTGACTTTC. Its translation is CASSLMGADDSGANVLTF.

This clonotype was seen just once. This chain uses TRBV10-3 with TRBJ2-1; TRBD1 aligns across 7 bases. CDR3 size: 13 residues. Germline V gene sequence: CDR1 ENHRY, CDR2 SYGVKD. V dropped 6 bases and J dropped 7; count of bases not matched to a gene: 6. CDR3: CAIRDDRANEQFF. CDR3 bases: TGTGCCATCAGGGACGACAGGGCGAATGAGCAGTTCTTC.

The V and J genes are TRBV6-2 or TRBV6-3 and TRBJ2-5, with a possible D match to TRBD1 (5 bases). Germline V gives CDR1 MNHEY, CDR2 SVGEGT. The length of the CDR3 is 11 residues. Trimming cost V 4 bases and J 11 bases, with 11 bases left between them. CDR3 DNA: TGTGCCAGCAGTTGGGCAGGGAAGCAGTACTTC. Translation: CASSWAGKQYF.

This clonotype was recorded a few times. Written as DNA, the CDR3 is TGCGCCAGCAGCCGTGGACAGGGCTCTGGGGCCAACGTCCTGACTTTC. It specifies CASSRGQGSGANVLTF. V is TRBV4-3 and J is TRBJ2-6; 8 nucleotides match TRBD1. Germline V gives CDR1 LGHNA, CDR2 YSLEER. Trimming removed 4 bases from V and 0 bases from J; junction bases left unmatched: 2. The CDR3 covers 16 residues.

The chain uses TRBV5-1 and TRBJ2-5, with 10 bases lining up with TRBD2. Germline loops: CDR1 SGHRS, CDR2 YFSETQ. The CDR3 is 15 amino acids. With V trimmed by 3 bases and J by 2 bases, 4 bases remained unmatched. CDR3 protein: CASSSGLAAQETQYF. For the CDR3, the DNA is TGCGCCAGCAGCTCCGGACTAGCGGCACAAGAGACCCAGTACTTC.

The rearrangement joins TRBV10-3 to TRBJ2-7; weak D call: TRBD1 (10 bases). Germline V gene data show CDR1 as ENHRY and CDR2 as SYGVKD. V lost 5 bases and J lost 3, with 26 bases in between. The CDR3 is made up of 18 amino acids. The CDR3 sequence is CAISPHTLAGQGIYEQYF. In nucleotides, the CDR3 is TGTGCCATCAGTCCCCACACTCTAGCGGGACAGGGGATCTACGAGCAGTACTTC.

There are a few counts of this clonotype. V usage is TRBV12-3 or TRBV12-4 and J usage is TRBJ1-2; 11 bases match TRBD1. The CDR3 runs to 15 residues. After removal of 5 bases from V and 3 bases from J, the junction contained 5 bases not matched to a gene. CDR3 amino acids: CASSPGTGGYYGYTF. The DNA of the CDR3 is TGTGCCAGCAGTCCCGGGACAGGGGGTTACTATGGCTACACCTTC.